This entry describes one T cell receptor beta chain. Its antigen remains unknown. One junction end disagrees with the germline gene, perhaps due to a read error. The sample originates from a study of vaccination and CD4 T cells after COVID-19. General study points: In convalescent patients, 304 of 307 vaccine-specific clones were spike mono-reactive.

Via MiXCR, TCRdb re-called the PCR reads, giving one row per CDR3 protein. The data show around 26,000 distinct CDR3 sequences, around 50% seen once. Germline assignment: CDR1 MNHNS and CDR2 SASEGT. The CDR3 extends over 17 amino acids. Time point described: late sampling 161 to 241 days after vaccination in a few convalescent patients. Recorded positive PCR dates fall between March and December 2020, preceding US Alpha, Beta and Delta variants. The receptor was isolated from a human donor who had recovered from COVID-19. The sequencing used CD4+ T cells from blood, collected about 7 months after SARS-CoV-2 vaccination. The chain recombines TRBV6-1 with TRBJ2-5; 11 bases are a match to TRBD2. The CDR3 bases are TGTGCCAGCAGTCAAGCCCTTAGCGGGAGGGCCCTTGAGACCCAGTACTTC. This sequence encodes CASSQALSGRALETQYF.